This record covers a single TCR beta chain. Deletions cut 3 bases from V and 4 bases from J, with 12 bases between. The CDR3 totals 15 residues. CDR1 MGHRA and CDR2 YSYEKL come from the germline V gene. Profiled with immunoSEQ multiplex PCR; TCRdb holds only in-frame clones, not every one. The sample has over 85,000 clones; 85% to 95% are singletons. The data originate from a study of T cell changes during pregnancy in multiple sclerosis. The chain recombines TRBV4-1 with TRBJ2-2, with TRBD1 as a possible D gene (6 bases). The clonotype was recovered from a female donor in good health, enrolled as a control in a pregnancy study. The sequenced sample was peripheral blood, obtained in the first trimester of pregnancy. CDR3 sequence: CASSHLTGSTGELFF. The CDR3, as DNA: TGCGCCAGCAGCCACCTCACAGGGAGCACCGGGGAGCTGTTTTTT.